This record looks at one T cell receptor beta chain sequence and its context. The antigen is not known. This entry is derived from a study of cytomegalovirus exposure and HLA in healthy donors. Findings of the study overall: According to an earlier analysis, most TCR beta V segments yielded productive rearrangements about 87% or about 30% of the time. Cytomegalovirus association was listed for 150 to 200 TCR beta chains.

The CDR3 is 14 residues long. In germline, CDR1 is MNHNY, CDR2 SVGAGI (reference sequence). V dropped 5 bases and J dropped 7 bases, with 18 bases sitting between them. This PCR relied on a set of 60 Vbeta primers and 13 Jbeta primers. The table came from immunoSEQ multiplex PCR; TCRdb's copy has only in-frame clones and leaves some out. The sample carries some 130,000 clones, nearly 80% recorded once. The chain is built from TRBV6-6 and TRBJ2-7, with D possibly matching TRBD1 (5 bases). Material for sequencing was PBMCs. The TCR sequence derives from a man aged 30 to 39 in good health and CMV-seronegative. The CDR3 coding sequence is TGTGCCAGCAGTACTGCGGTGGGGCTGGGGGAGCAGTACTTC. This gives the protein CASSTAVGLGEQYF.